These 11 T cell receptor beta chains were all obtained from the same sample, sequenced in a study of PD-L1 blockade in urothelial cancer. This table comes from immunoSEQ multiplex PCR, and its TCRdb copy is limited to in-frame clones, with some not included. This table has some 100,000 clones, about 89% appearing once. Source: PBMCs, taken around atezolizumab (anti-PD-L1) treatment. These receptors all stem from a woman of 80 years or more with urothelial cancer.

The chain carries TRBV6-6 and TRBJ2-7, with 7 positions matching TRBD1. The trim removed 6 bases at V and 2 bases at J, leaving 7 bases unmatched. The CDR3 length is 14 residues. Germline V gene sequence: CDR1 MNHNY, CDR2 SVGAGI (reference sequence). CDR3 loop: CASSRGQDTYEQYF. In DNA, the CDR3 is TGTGCCAGCAGCCGTGGACAGGACACCTACGAGCAGTACTTC.

In its sample, this clone was seen once. The chain joins TRBV19 to TRBJ1-5; 7 bases line up with TRBD1. In germline, CDR1 is LNHDA, CDR2 SQIVND (reference sequence). The CDR3 covers 12 residues. V was pared by 9 bases and J by 4 bases, with 3 bases of the junction left unmatched. The CDR3 here is CASEQGNQPQHF. CDR3 DNA: TGTGCCAGCGAACAGGGGAATCAGCCCCAGCATTTT. The full variable domain, completed using reference TRBV19 and TRBJ1-5, is DGGITQSPKYLFRKEGQNVTLSCEQNLNHDAMYWYRQDPGQGLRLIYYSQIVNDFQKGDIAEGYSVSREKKESFPLTVTSAQKNPTAFYLCASEQGNQPQHFGDGTRLSIL.

This chain joins TRBV6-1 and TRBJ1-5, with D possibly matching TRBD1 (5 bases). With 2 bases removed from V and 2 bases from J, the gap between germline ends came to 7 bases. Per the germline V gene, CDR1 is MNHNS and CDR2 is SASEGT. There are 14 residues in the CDR3. The CDR3, as DNA: TGTGCCAGCAGTGAAACCAGGGGCAATCAGCCCCAGCATTTT. Protein sequence: CASSETRGNQPQHF.

V usage is TRBV27 and J usage is TRBJ2-1, with TRBD1 as a possible D gene (5 bases). Germline CDR1 is MNHEY and CDR2 is SMNVEV (reference sequence). V was clipped by 3 bases and J by 4 bases, with 19 bases between them. This CDR3 has 17 residues. CDR3 in amino acids: CASSLGLRAELYNEQFF. The CDR3 DNA reads TGTGCCAGCAGTTTGGGGCTTCGGGCGGAACTTTACAATGAGCAGTTCTTC.

This clone was found once. V and J are TRBV30 and TRBJ2-7, with 9 nucleotides matching TRBD1. J lost 0 bases, V lost 3 bases, and 9 bases had no gene match. The CDR3 covers 16 residues. Germline CDR1 is GTSNPN and CDR2 is SVGIG (reference sequence). CDR3 nucleotides: TGTGCCTGGAGGGTGTGGGGACAGGGACTCTCCTACGAGCAGTACTTC. Translating it yields CAWRVWGQGLSYEQYF.

This chain connects TRBV18 to TRBJ2-2; 11 bases align to TRBD2. CDR1 is KGHSH and CDR2 is LQKENI in the germline V gene. The CDR3 is made up of 15 amino acids. After removal of 5 bases from V and 6 bases from J, the junction contained 5 bases not matched to a gene. DNA for the CDR3: TGTGCCAGCTCAGCTACTAGCGGGAGTGCCGGGGAGCTGTTTTTT. Translation gives CASSATSGSAGELFF.

The chain employs TRBV18 and TRBJ2-1, with 9 bases fitting TRBD2. Germline assignment: CDR1 KGHSH and CDR2 LQKENI. The CDR3 extends over 15 amino acids. Trimming removed 4 bases from V and 0 bases from J; junction bases left unmatched: 1. Here the CDR3 reads CASSLSGSSYNEQFF. For the CDR3, the DNA is TGTGCCAGCTCACTTAGCGGGAGCTCCTACAATGAGCAGTTCTTC.

The chain is built from TRBV11-1 and TRBJ2-1; 12 bases agree with TRBD2. J lost 6 bases, V lost 4 bases, and 13 bases had no gene match. Germline loops: CDR1 SGHAT, CDR2 FQDESV (reference sequence). The CDR3 totals 18 residues. The CDR3 nucleotides are TGTGCCAGCAGCTCCTTGACTAGCGGGAGAGTAGTTCGCAATGAGCAGTTCTTC. It specifies CASSSLTSGRVVRNEQFF.

V and J are TRBV29-1 and TRBJ2-7, with 8 bases lining up with TRBD2. The length of the CDR3 is 11 residues. CDR1 is SQVTM, CDR2 ANQGSEA, per germline. The ends lost 4 bases at V and 7 bases at J; junction bases unmatched: 3. CDR3 nucleotide sequence: TGCAGCGTTGGTTTAGCGGGGGAGCAGTACTTC. Protein: CSVGLAGEQYF.

The chain is built from TRBV6-1 and TRBJ1-5, with 9 bases that match TRBD1. Germline V gives CDR1 MNHNS, CDR2 SASEGT. The CDR3 loop spans 14 amino acids. The ends lost 7 bases at V and 7 bases at J; junction bases unmatched: 8. CDR3 protein: CASNQQGAGQPQHF. The CDR3 nucleotides are TGTGCCAGCAACCAACAGGGGGCAGGGCAGCCCCAGCATTTT.

The chain is built from TRBV27 and TRBJ2-1; 14 bases line up with TRBD2. Trimming cost V 3 bases and J 8 bases; bases outside gene matches: 12. The CDR3 totals 18 residues. Per germline, CDR1 MNHEY and CDR2 SMNVEV (reference sequence). For the CDR3, the DNA is TGTGCCAGCAGTTTCCTGGGACTAGCGGGAGAGGGTGGGGATGAGCAGTTCTTC. It codes for CASSFLGLAGEGGDEQFF.